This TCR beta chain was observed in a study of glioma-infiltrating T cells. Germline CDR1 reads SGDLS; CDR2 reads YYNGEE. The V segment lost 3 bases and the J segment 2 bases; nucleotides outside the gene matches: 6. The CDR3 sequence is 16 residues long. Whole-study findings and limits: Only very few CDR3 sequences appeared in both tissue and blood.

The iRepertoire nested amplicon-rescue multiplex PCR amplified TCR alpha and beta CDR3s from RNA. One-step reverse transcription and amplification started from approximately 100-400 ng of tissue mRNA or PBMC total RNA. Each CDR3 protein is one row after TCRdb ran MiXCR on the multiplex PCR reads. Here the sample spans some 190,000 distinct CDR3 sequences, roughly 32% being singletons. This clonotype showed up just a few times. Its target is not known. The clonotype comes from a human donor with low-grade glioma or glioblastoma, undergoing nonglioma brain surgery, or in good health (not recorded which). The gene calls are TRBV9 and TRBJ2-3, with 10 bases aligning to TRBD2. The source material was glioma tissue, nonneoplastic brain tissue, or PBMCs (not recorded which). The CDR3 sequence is CASSGIAGGYTDTQYF. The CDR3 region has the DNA TGTGCCAGCAGCGGAATAGCGGGAGGATACACAGATACGCAGTATTTT.